Following are 22 T cell receptor beta chains from one sample sequenced in a study of shared clonotypes between healthy human individuals. Produced via immunoSEQ multiplex PCR; TCRdb's table is partial and in-frame only. The repertoire holds around 2,000,000 clones, with 95% as singletons. The sample taken for sequencing was naive CD4+ T cells sorted from blood. As to subset: CD45RA+ positively selected. These TCRs come from a man between 18 and 35 years old in good health.

This clone was counted a few times. The CDR3 nucleotides are TGTGCCAGCAGCTTTGGACTAGCGGGAGCCTACGAGCAGTACTTC. Its translation: CASSFGLAGAYEQYF. The V gene is TRBV7-2, the J gene TRBJ2-5, with 13 bases that match TRBD2. The J call may be incorrect, as the DNA end agrees better with TRBJ2-7. The germline CDR1 and CDR2 sequences are SGHTA and FQGNSA. The CDR3 extends over 15 amino acids.

This rearrangement joins TRBV5-1 to TRBJ1-3; D unresolved. The CDR3 has 14 residues. The germline V and J ends were trimmed by 3 bases and 4 bases, with 11 bases remaining between them. Germline V gene lookup returns CDR1 SGHRS and CDR2 YFSETQ. Written as DNA, the CDR3 is TGCGCCAGCAGCTCGGACTTGGGAGGAAACACCATATATTTT. It yields the protein CASSSDLGGNTIYF.

To note about this clone: Different DNA sequences within this sample yield the same CDR3. CDR3 sequence: CASSLGGIYGYTF. For the CDR3, the DNA is TGTGCCAGCAGTTTAGGAGGGATCTATGGCTACACCTTC. This chain links TRBV28 with TRBJ1-2; D gene unclear. Deletions cut 2 bases from V and 4 bases from J, with 8 bases between. CDR3 size: 13 residues. CDR1 is MDHEN and CDR2 is SYDVKM in the germline V gene.

The chain is built from TRBV28 and TRBJ1-1; 7 bases agree with TRBD1. This CDR3 has 15 residues. V dropped 7 bases and J dropped 1; count of bases not matched to a gene: 9. Germline assignment: CDR1 MDHEN and CDR2 SYDVKM. CDR3 loop: CASNTEGAGNTEAFF. Written as DNA, the CDR3 is TGTGCCAGCAACACCGAGGGGGCCGGGAACACTGAAGCTTTCTTT. The full variable domain, completed using reference TRBV28 and TRBJ1-1, is DVKVTQSSRYLVKRTGEKVFLECVQDMDHENMFWYRQDPGLGLRLIYFSYDVKMKEKGDIPEGYSVSREKKERFSLILESASTNQTSMYLCASNTEGAGNTEAFFGQGTRLTVV.

This clone was counted once. The chain employs TRBV4-1 and TRBJ1-5; D is uncertain. This CDR3 has 15 amino acids. Germline CDR1 reads MGHRA; CDR2 reads YSYEKL. Trimming removed 1 base at V and 9 bases at J, with 16 bases between. CDR3 protein: CASSQGLAASGPQHF. CDR3 in DNA: TGCGCCAGCAGCCAAGGTTTGGCAGCTTCGGGGCCCCAGCATTTT.

The genes are TRBV2 and TRBJ2-1, with D possibly matching TRBD2 (7 bases). The CDR3 covers 14 residues. Germline loops: CDR1 SNHLY, CDR2 FYNNEI. V lost 3 bases and J lost 7, with 13 bases in between. Here the CDR3 DNA reads TGTGCCAGCAGTGATAAACGGGGGGCGAATGAGCAGTTCTTC. Translating gives CASSDKRGANEQFF.

This clone was seen once. J is TRBJ1-2 and V is TRBV29-1; 7 bases are a match to TRBD1. CDR1 is SQVTM, CDR2 ANQGSEA, per germline. Trimming took 6 bases from V and 4 from J; bases not matched to a gene: 11. The CDR3 has 14 amino acids. Here the CDR3 reads CSVPSGGVPYGYTF. The CDR3 nucleotides read TGCAGCGTCCCATCAGGGGGGGTTCCCTATGGCTACACCTTC. Filled out from reference TRBV29-1 and TRBJ1-2, the complete variable domain reads SAVISQKPSRDICQRGTSLTIQCQVDSQVTMMFWYRQQPGQSLTLIATANQGSEATYESGFVIDKFPISRPNLTFSTLTVSNMSPEDSSIYLCSVPSGGVPYGYTFGSGTRLTVV.

CDR3 DNA: TGTGCCAGCAGCGCCCAGCCGGTGGGAGAGCAGTTCTTC. Translating gives CASSAQPVGEQFF. V and J are TRBV9 and TRBJ2-1; D call uncertain. The CDR3 consists of 13 residues. Germline CDR1 and CDR2: SGDLS and YYNGEE. The V end was cut by 3 bases, the J end by 10 bases, with 14 bases between.

The V gene is TRBV10-3, the J gene TRBJ2-7; 8 bases match TRBD1. V lost 0 bases, J lost 5 bases, and 9 bases stayed unmatched. The germline V gene has CDR1 ENHRY and CDR2 SYGVKD. CDR3 length equals 16 residues. The CDR3 region is CAISESTRTGNDEQYF. For the CDR3, the DNA is TGTGCCATCAGTGAGTCGACGCGGACAGGGAATGACGAGCAGTACTTC.

The chain employs TRBV5-4 and TRBJ1-1, with 8 bases that match TRBD1. The CDR3 loop spans 14 amino acids. J was trimmed by 4 bases and V by 6 bases; bases with no gene match: 8. Germline assignment: CDR1 SGHNT and CDR2 YYREEE (reference sequence). CDR3 residues: CASTIDRGVTEAFF. CDR3 nucleotide sequence: TGTGCCAGCACCATAGACAGGGGAGTCACTGAAGCTTTCTTT. The full variable domain, rest sourced from reference TRBV5-4 and TRBJ1-1, is ETGVTQSPTHLIKTRGQQVTLRCSSQSGHNTVSWYQQALGQGPQFIFQYYREEENGRGNFPPRFSGLQFPNYSSELNVNALELDDSALYLCASTIDRGVTEAFFGQGTRLTVV.

This chain joins TRBV7-9 and TRBJ2-7; 7 bases fit TRBD1. CDR3 length equals 14 residues. V lost 5 bases to trimming and J lost 6 bases; unmatched junction nucleotides: 10. Germline-derived CDR1 and CDR2 are SEHNR and FQNEAQ (reference sequence). For the CDR3, the DNA is TGTGCCAGCAGCCTTCTAGGGGGCTCGGGCGAGCAGTACTTC. Translation: CASSLLGGSGEQYF.

In this sample, this clone turned up once. This CDR3 is also generated by other DNA sequences in the sample. The V gene is TRBV5-1, the J gene TRBJ1-3; a weak D match, TRBD1 (6 bases). Germline assignment: CDR1 SGHRS and CDR2 YFSETQ. Deletions cut 5 bases from V and 0 bases from J, with 12 bases between. This CDR3 has 15 residues. The CDR3 nucleotides read TGCGCCAGCAGTTCTACAGGGTCCTCTGGAAACACCATATATTTT. Its protein is CASSSTGSSGNTIYF.

The chain uses TRBV9 and TRBJ2-1; 14 nucleotides match TRBD2. The germline V gene has CDR1 SGDLS and CDR2 YYNGEE. V shed 5 bases and J 8 bases; nucleotides not matched to a gene: 0. The CDR3 length is 13 residues. CDR3 region: CASRTSGRDEQFF. CDR3 coding DNA: TGTGCCAGCAGGACTAGCGGGAGGGATGAGCAGTTCTTC.

The sample holds one count of this clone. This specimen includes other DNA sequences encoding the same CDR3. This chain uses TRBV6-5 with TRBJ2-7, with D hard to call. The CDR3 is 13 amino acids. Germline CDR1 reads MNHEY; CDR2 reads SVGAGI. The V gene lost 0 bases and the J gene lost 4 bases, with 7 bases spanning the gap. CDR3 sequence reads: CASSYSKGYEQYF. The DNA for the CDR3 is TGTGCCAGCAGTTACTCCAAGGGTTACGAGCAGTACTTC.

This sequence joins TRBV6-5 and TRBJ1-2; maybe TRBD1 (5 bases). This CDR3 comprises 14 residues. Germline loops: CDR1 MNHEY, CDR2 SVGAGI. The V end lost 0 bases, the J end lost 5 bases, and 10 bases lay between the germline ends. The CDR3 here is CASSYSRGVYGYTF. CDR3 nucleotide sequence: TGTGCCAGCAGTTACTCGAGAGGGGTTTATGGCTACACCTTC.

The chain has TRBV5-4 and TRBJ1-2; TRBD1 aligns across 7 bases. CDR3 length equals 15 residues. The ends lost 3 bases at V and 1 base at J; junction bases unmatched: 6. CDR1 and CDR2 from the germline V gene are SGHNT and YYREEE (reference sequence). The CDR3 region has the DNA TGTGCCAGCAGCTCGCGACAGGGCGATAACTATGGCTACACCTTC. This translates into CASSSRQGDNYGYTF.

CDR3 nucleotide sequence: TGTGGCGTTGTCAGTTTCAACGAAAAACTGTTTTTT. Its translation: CGVVSFNEKLFF. The V gene is TRBV7-9, the J gene TRBJ1-4; D call uncertain. This CDR3 region has 12 residues. The germline V gene encodes CDR1 SEHNR and CDR2 FQNEAQ (reference sequence).

Here the CDR3 reads CASSGDDDRGHF. CDR3 nucleotides: TGTGCCAGCTCCGGCGACGACGACAGGGGGCATTTT. The V call is TRBV18, the J call TRBJ1-5; 8 nucleotides line up with TRBD1. Germline-derived CDR1 and CDR2 are KGHSH and LQKENI. The CDR3 runs to 12 residues. The V gene end was trimmed by 6 bases and the J gene end by 15 bases; junction bases not matched to a gene: 10.

A single count supports this clone. The chain has TRBV15 and TRBJ2-1, with TRBD2 matching 7 bases. Germline CDR1 is LNHNV and CDR2 is YYDKDF (reference sequence). Trimming removed 0 bases from V and 4 bases from J; junction bases left unmatched: 3. The CDR3 consists of 15 residues. The CDR3 protein is CATSREWEGYNEQFF. The CDR3 DNA reads as TGTGCCACCAGCAGAGAGTGGGAGGGGTACAATGAGCAGTTCTTC.

The V gene is TRBV27, the J gene TRBJ2-6; TRBD1 matches at 8 bases. With V trimmed by 3 bases and J by 1 base, 8 bases remained unmatched. This CDR3 is built from 18 residues. Germline V lookup: CDR1 MNHEY, CDR2 SMNVEV (reference sequence). The CDR3 bases are TGTGCCAGCAGTTTTCGGCAGGGGGCGTTGTCTGGGGCCAACGTCCTGACTTTC. This encodes CASSFRQGALSGANVLTF.

This rearrangement joins TRBV4-1 to TRBJ1-1, with D hard to call. This CDR3 has 13 amino acids. Germline CDR1 reads MGHRA; CDR2 reads YSYEKL. Deletions cut 4 bases from V and 0 bases from J, with 6 bases between. CDR3: CASSRQLNTEAFF. In DNA, the CDR3 is TGCGCCAGCAGCCGGCAGCTGAACACTGAAGCTTTCTTT.

This rearrangement joins TRBV11-1 to TRBJ2-7; 7 positions match TRBD1. There are 15 residues in the CDR3. Trimming at V came to 6 bases and at J to 1 base, leaving 9 bases not matched to a gene. Per the germline V gene, CDR1 is SGHAT and CDR2 is FQDESV (reference sequence). CDR3: CASSSPPGQSYEQYF. The CDR3 bases are TGTGCCAGCAGTTCCCCTCCGGGACAGTCCTACGAGCAGTACTTC. Full variable domain (outside the CDR3, taken from reference TRBV11-1 and TRBJ2-7): EAEVAQSPRYKITEKSQAVAFWCDPISGHATLYWYRQILGQGPELLVQFQDESVVDDSQLPKDRFSAERLKGVDSTLKIQPAELGDSAMYLCASSSPPGQSYEQYFGPGTRLTVT.